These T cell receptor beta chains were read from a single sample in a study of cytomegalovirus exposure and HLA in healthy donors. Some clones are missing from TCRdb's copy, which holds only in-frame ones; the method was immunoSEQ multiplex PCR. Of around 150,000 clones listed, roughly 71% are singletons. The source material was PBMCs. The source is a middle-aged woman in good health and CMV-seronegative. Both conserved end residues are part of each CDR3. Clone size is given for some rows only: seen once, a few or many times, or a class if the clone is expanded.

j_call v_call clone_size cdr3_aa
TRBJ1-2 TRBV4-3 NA CASSQSLDSARNGYTF
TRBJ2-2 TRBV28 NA CASSLGTGSNTGELFF
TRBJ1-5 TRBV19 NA CASSGVGRGNQPQHF
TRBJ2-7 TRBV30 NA CAWSRSPTGYEQYF
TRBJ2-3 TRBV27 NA CASSPVSSGGADTQYF
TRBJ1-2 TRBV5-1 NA CASSGDTSNYGYTF
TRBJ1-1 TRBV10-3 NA CAISDPGQGKTEAFF
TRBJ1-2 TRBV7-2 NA CASSSAGIFYGYTF
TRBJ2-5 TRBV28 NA CASSLLGTGSHQETQYF
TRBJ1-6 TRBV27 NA CASSSLGVSPLHF
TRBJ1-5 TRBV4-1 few CASSQDRDRLSNQPQHF
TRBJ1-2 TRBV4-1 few CASSQAATGGAGYTF
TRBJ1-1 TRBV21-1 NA CASSKGARGGRNTEAFF
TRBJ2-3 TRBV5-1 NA CATKGQPSDTQYF
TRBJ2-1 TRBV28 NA CASSLSGLASWEQFF
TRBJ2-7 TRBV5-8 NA CASSPTTGQVYEQYF
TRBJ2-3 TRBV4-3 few CASSLRQTQGSQYF
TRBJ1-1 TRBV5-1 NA CASSWLGGRGEAFF
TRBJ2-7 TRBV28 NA CASRSGQGWYEQYF
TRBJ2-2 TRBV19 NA CASSIDRGAGELFF
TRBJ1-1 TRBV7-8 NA CASSLEGGQGGRTNTEAFF
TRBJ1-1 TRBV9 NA CASSVVGAGTEAFF
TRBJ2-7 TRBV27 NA CASSLDRGRYEQYF
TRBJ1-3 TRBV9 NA CASSPRDRVTGNTIYF
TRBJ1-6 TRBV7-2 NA CASSLVALTADNSPLHF
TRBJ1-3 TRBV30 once CACRGNTIYF
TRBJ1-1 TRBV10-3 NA CAISVPGLNTEAFF
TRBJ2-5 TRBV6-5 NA CASSYSSTGYQETQYF
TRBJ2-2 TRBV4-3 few CASSLSVGAITGELFF
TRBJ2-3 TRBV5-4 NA CASSLGGTRADTQYF
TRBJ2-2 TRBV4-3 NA CASRQTGWDTGELFF
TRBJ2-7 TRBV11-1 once CASSTRTGTVVLTYEQYF
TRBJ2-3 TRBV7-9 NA CTSSLGRRSTDTQYF
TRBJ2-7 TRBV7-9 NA CASSLTAGGRDEQYF
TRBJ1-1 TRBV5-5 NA CASSLATANTEAFF
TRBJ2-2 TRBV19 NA CASIALNTGELFF
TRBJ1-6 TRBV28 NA CASSWDRSYNSPLHF
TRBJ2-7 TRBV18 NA CASSPGGRDEQYF
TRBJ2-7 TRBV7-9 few CASSLTGTSYEQYF
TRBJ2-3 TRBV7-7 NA CAGVVGAYF
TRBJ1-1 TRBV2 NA CASSEEGGTEAFF
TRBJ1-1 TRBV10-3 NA CAIRPGQGQNTEAFF
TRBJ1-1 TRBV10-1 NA CASSESTGENTEAFF
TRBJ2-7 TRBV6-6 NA CASLDSGKAYEQYF
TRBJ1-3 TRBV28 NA CASSPLNSGNTIYF
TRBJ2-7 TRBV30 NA CAWSVQVTYEQYF
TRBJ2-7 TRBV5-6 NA CASSLGGDSDEQYF
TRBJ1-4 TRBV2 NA CASDQQGTNEKLFF
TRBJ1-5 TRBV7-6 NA CASSLDRGSQPQHF